The 2 T cell receptor beta chains reported below all come from one sample, sequenced in a study of blood T cell repertoires in COVID-19. Clones were sequenced by immunoSEQ multiplex PCR, and TCRdb holds only the in-frame ones, with some missing. The table has around 280,000 clones, around nine tenths seen once. Material: peripheral blood. Every receptor here comes from a woman aged 25 to 39 with COVID-19, enrolled during active disease.

This chain connects TRBV27 to TRBJ2-7; a weak D match, TRBD1 (6 bases). The germline V gene encodes CDR1 MNHEY and CDR2 SMNVEV (reference sequence). The CDR3 runs to 19 residues. V dropped 6 bases and J dropped 0 bases, with 27 bases sitting between them. The DNA of the CDR3 is TGTGCCAGCAGCCTCTTCTCGACAGGCATGGGGGTTAGCTCCTACGAGCAGTACTTC. Translation gives CASSLFSTGMGVSSYEQYF.

A single count supports this clone. The gene calls are TRBV12-3 or TRBV12-4 and TRBJ2-7, with TRBD1 as a possible D gene (7 bases). Trimming took off 3 bases at V and 6 bases at J, with 12 bases between the two ends. The CDR3 consists of 13 residues. Here the CDR3 reads CASSFLQGGEQYF. The CDR3 DNA is TGTGCCAGCAGTTTTTTGCAGGGGGGCGAGCAGTACTTC.